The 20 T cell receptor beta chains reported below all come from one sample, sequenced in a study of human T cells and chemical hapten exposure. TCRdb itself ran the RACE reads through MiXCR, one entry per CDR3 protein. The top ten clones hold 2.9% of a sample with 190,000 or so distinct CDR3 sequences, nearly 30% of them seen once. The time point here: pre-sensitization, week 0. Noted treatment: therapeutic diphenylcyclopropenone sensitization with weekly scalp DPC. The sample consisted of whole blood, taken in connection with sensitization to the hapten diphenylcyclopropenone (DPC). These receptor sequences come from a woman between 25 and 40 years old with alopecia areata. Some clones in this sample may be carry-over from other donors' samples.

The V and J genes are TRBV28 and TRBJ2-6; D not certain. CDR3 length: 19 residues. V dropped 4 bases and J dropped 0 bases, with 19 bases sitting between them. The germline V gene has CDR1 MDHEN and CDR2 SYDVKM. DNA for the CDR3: TGTGCCAGCAGTTCTCTATTTAGTACGTCCCTCTCTGGGGCCAACGTCCTGACTTTC. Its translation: CASSSLFSTSLSGANVLTF.

The CDR3 DNA reads TGTGCCAGCAGCCCCGGGACGGCCGCGAACACCGGGGAGCTGTTTTTT. Protein sequence: CASSPGTAANTGELFF. V usage is TRBV2 and J usage is TRBJ2-2, with D perhaps matching TRBD1 or TRBD2 (5 bases each). The V gene's germline CDR1 is SNHLY and CDR2 FYNNEI. There are 16 residues in the CDR3. Trimming stripped 6 bases from V and 0 bases from J, with 14 bases between. The complete variable domain, with remaining parts taken from reference TRBV2 and TRBJ2-2, reads EPEVTQTPSHQVTQMGQEVILRCVPISNHLYFYWYRQILGQKVEFLVSFYNNEISEKSEIFDDQFSVERPDGSNFTLKIRSTKLEDSAMYFCASSPGTAANTGELFFGEGSRLTVL.

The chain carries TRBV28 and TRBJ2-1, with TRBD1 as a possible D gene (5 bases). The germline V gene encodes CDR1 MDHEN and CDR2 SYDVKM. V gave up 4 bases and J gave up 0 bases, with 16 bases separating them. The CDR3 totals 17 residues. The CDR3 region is CASSSPRTSLSYNEQFF. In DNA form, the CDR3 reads TGTGCCAGCAGTTCGCCCCGGACATCCCTCTCCTACAATGAGCAGTTCTTC.

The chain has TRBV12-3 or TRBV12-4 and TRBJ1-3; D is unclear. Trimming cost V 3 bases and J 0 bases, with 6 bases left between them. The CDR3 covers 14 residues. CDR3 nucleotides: TGTGCCAGCAGTTTTCTCAGCTCTGGAAACACCATATATTTT. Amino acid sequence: CASSFLSSGNTIYF.

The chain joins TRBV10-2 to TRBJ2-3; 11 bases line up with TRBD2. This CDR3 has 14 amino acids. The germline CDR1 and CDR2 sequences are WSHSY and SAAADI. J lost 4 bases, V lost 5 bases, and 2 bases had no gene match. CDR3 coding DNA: TGCGCCAGCAGTTTAGCGGGGGGGGCAGATACGCAGTATTTT. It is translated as CASSLAGGADTQYF.

The CDR3 protein is CSGADSNYGYTF. The CDR3 coding sequence is TGCAGCGGAGCAGACAGTAACTATGGCTACACCTTC. The genes are TRBV29-1 and TRBJ1-2, with a possible D match to TRBD1 (5 bases). Per the germline V gene, CDR1 is SQVTM and CDR2 is ANQGSEA. Trimming removed 7 bases at V and 1 base at J, with 10 bases between. This CDR3 has 12 amino acids.

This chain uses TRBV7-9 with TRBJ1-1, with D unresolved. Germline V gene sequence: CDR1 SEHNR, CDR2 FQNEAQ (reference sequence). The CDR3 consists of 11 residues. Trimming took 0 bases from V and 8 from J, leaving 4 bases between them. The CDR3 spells CASSLAREAFF. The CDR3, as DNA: TGTGCCAGCAGCTTAGCCCGAGAAGCTTTCTTT.

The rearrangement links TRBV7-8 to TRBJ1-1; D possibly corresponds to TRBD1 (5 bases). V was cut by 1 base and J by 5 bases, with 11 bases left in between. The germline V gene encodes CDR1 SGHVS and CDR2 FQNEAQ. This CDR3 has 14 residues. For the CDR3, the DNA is TGTGCCAGCAGCTTAGGATCAGGGAAAACTGAAGCTTTCTTT. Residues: CASSLGSGKTEAFF.

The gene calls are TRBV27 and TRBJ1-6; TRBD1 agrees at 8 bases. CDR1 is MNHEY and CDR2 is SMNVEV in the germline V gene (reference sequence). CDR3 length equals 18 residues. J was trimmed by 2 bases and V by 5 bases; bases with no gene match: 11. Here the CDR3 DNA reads TGTGCCAGCAGTCCAGGACAGGGAGGAGAAACCTATAATTCACCCCTCCACTTT. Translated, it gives CASSPGQGGETYNSPLHF.

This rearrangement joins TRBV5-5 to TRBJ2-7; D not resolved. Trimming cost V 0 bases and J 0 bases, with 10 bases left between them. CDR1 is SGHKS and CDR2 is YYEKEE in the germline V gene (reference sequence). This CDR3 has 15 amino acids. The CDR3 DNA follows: TGTGCCAGCAGCTTGGAACGGTGGAGCTCCTACGAGCAGTACTTC. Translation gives CASSLERWSSYEQYF.

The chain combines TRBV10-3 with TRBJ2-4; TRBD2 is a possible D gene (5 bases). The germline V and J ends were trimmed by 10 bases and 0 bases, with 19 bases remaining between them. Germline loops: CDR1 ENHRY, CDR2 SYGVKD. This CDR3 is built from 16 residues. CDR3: CATAREGGLAKNIQYF. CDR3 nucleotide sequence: TGTGCCACCGCGCGTGAGGGCGGTCTAGCCAAAAACATTCAGTACTTC.

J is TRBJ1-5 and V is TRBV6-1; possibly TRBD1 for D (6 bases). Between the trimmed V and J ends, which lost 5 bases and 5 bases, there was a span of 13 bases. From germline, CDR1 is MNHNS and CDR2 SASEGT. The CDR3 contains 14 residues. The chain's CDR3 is CASSITGSYQPQHF. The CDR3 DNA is TGTGCCAGCAGTATAACAGGGAGTTATCAGCCCCAGCATTTT.

CDR3 nucleotide sequence: TGTGCCAGCAGTTTTGTCAATTTCGGGTATGGCACTGAAGCTTTCTTT. It codes for CASSFVNFGYGTEAFF. The V and J genes are TRBV28 and TRBJ1-1; D remains unclear. The CDR3 is made up of 16 amino acids. The ends were cut back, 3 bases at V and 4 bases at J, with 18 bases in the middle. CDR1 MDHEN and CDR2 SYDVKM come from the germline V gene.

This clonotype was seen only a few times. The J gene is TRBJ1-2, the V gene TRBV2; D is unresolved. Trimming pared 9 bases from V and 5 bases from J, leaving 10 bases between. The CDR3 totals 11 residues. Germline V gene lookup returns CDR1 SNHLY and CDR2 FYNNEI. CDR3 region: CARRGDYGYTF. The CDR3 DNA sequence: TGTGCCAGACGGGGTGATTATGGCTACACCTTC.

The CDR3 nucleotides are TGTGCCAGCAGAGGACAGGCCTACGAGCAGTACTTC. Residues: CASRGQAYEQYF. The chain recombines TRBV25-1 with TRBJ2-7; TRBD1 aligns across 7 bases. The CDR3 totals 12 residues. J was trimmed by 2 bases and V by 6 bases; bases with no gene match: 1. Looked up from germline, CDR1 is MGHDK and CDR2 is SYGVNS.

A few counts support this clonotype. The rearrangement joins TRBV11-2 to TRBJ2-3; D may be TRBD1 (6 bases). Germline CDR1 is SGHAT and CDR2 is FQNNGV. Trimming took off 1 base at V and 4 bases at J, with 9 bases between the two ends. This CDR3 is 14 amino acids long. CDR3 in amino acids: CASSLAGDADTQYF. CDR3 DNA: TGTGCCAGCAGCTTAGCAGGGGACGCAGATACGCAGTATTTT.

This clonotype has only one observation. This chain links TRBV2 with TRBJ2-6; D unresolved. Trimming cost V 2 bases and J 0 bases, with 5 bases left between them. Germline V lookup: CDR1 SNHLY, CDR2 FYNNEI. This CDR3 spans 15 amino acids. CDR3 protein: CASSEWDSGANVLTF. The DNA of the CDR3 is TGTGCCAGCAGTGAATGGGACTCTGGGGCCAACGTCCTGACTTTC.

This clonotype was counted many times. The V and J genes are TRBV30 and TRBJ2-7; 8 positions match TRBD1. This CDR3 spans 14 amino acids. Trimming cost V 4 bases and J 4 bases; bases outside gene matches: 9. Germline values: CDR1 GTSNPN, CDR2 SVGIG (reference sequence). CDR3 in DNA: TGTGCCTGGAATCCCGGTACAGGGGGATACGAGCAGTACTTC. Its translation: CAWNPGTGGYEQYF.

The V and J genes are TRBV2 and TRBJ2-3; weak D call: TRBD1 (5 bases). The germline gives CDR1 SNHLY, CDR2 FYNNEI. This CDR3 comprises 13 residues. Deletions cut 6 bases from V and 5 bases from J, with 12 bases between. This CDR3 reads CASRIWGGDTQYF. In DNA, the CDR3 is TGTGCCAGCAGAATATGGGGCGGAGATACGCAGTATTTT.

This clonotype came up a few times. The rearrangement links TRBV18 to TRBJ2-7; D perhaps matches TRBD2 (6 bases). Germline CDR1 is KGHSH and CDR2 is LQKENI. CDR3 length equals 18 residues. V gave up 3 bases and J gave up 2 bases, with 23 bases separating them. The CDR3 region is CASSPRFGLSDGAYEQYF. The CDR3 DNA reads TGTGCCAGCTCACCTCGTTTCGGACTATCCGACGGGGCCTACGAGCAGTACTTC.